The entry that follows covers one T cell receptor beta chain sequence. Its antigen is not identified. This entry comes from a study of memory CD4+ T cells and cytomegalovirus serostatus. Findings and caveats of the study: Median bootstrapped AUC for CMV status was just over 0.94 originally, 0.85 to 0.92 US-trained. 67 of 164 known CMV-associated TCRbeta sequences appeared in CD4+ memory.

Source study methods: After removing out-of-frame reads, around 2,100,000 distinct TCRbeta sequences remained. The assay was immunoSEQ multiplex PCR, and TCRdb's table has in-frame clones only and misses some. Clonal size and the V and J genes are those of that table, whereas D and trimming came from the DNA. This sample has approximately 60,000 clones, with about 80% found just once. Germline V gene sequence: CDR1 LNHDA, CDR2 SQIVND (reference sequence). V lost 5 bases and J lost 0, with 17 bases in between. The CDR3 loop spans 16 amino acids. The sort gate was single viable CD3+CD4+CD8-CD45RO+ cells for memory CD4+ T cells. Positive selection with CD4 microbeads enriched total CD4+ T cells.

Material: memory CD4+ T cells from blood. The source of this sequence is an adult in good health and CMV-seropositive. The V gene is TRBV19, the J gene TRBJ2-7, with a weak D call TRBD2 (6 bases). The CDR3 loop is CASSFFSGEASYEQYF. CDR3 DNA sequence: TGTGCCAGTAGTTTCTTTAGCGGAGAGGCCTCCTACGAGCAGTACTTC.